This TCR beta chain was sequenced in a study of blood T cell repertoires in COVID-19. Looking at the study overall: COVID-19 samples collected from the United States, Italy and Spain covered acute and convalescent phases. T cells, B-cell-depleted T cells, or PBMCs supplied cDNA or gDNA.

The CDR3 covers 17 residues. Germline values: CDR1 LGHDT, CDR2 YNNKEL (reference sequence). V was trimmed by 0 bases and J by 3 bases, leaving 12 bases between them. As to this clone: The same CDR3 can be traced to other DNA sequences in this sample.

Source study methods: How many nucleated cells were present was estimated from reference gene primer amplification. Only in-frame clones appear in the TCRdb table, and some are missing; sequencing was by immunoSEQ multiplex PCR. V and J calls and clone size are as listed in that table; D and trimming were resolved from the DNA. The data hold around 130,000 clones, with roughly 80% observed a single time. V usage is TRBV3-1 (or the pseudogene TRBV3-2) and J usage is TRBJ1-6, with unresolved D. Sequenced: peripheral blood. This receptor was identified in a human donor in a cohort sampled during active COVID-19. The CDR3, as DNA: TGTGCCAGCAGCCAAGACCCAAGAGGGATCTATAATTCACCCCTCCACTTT. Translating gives CASSQDPRGIYNSPLHF.